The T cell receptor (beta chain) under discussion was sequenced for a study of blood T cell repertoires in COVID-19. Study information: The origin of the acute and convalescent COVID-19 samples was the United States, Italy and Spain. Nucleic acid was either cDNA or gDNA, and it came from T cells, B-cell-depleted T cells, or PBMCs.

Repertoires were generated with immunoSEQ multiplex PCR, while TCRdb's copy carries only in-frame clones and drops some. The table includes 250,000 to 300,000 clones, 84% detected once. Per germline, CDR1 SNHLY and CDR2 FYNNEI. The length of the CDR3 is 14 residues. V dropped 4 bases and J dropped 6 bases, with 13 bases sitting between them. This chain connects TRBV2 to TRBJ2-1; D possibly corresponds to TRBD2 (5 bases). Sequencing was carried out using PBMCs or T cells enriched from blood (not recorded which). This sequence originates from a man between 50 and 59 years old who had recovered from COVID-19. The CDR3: CASSAGVPPNEQFF. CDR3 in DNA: TGTGCCAGCAGTGCCGGGGTCCCTCCCAATGAGCAGTTCTTC.